This is a list of T cell receptor beta chains from one sample in a study of cytomegalovirus exposure and HLA in healthy donors. Generated by immunoSEQ multiplex PCR, the TCRdb table keeps only in-frame clones and is missing some. The sample has fewer than 200,000 clones, roughly 80% seen once; the top ten hold 1.6%. Sequenced: PBMCs. These receptors were taken from a man aged 45-60 years in good health and CMV-seronegative. Both conserved end residues are trimmed from each CDR3. Each record gives: V gene, J gene, clone size, CDR3 protein. Only part of the rows carry a size: once, few, many, or a class if the clone is expanded.

TRBV7-9	TRBJ1-5	NA	ASSNSNQPQH
TRBV25-1	TRBJ1-3	NA	ASSETRGNTIY
TRBV5-1	TRBJ1-3	NA	ASSLEASGNTIY
TRBV18	TRBJ2-5	NA	ASSPPFTGQETQY
TRBV6-5	TRBJ1-5	few	ASSSTQGRGNQPQH
TRBV6-4	TRBJ1-6	NA	ASSLREDNSPLH
TRBV7-9	TRBJ2-5	NA	ASSLVLGEETQY
TRBV2	TRBJ1-5	once	ASSQDRGGQPQH
TRBV19	TRBJ1-5	NA	ASSMQGRSNQPQH
TRBV7-3	TRBJ2-2	NA	ASSLYPGLAGDTGELF
TRBV9	TRBJ2-2	NA	ASSVDQGKTGELF
TRBV6-1	TRBJ2-1	NA	ASSERTSSYNEQF
TRBV5-8	TRBJ2-1	NA	ASRDSVNNEQF
TRBV27	TRBJ2-7	NA	ASSGTGNEQY
TRBV7-2	TRBJ2-3	NA	ASSLEVAGGPGDTQY
TRBV7-9	TRBJ1-4	NA	ASSSTGGSIAGEKLF
TRBV14	TRBJ2-7	NA	ASSPSPGTGLINYEQY
TRBV4-3	TRBJ2-7	NA	ASSQDERGGSYEQY
TRBV2	TRBJ2-2	few	ASSTSGGLYRELF
TRBV19	TRBJ2-7	NA	ASSGTSGGEEQY
TRBV5-4	TRBJ2-2	NA	ASSLVGTGGPTGELF
TRBV7-3	TRBJ2-3	NA	ASSPQYPDTQY
TRBV19	TRBJ1-5	NA	ASTPRGIVNQPQH
TRBV28	TRBJ1-1	NA	ASSIPVGRTEAF
TRBV7-9	TRBJ2-5	NA	ASSGTGVTIETQY